The rows below give T cell receptor beta chains drawn from one sample of a study of T cell changes during pregnancy in multiple sclerosis. Method: immunoSEQ multiplex PCR; TCRdb's copy keeps in-frame clones and lacks some. The repertoire holds 30,000 to 45,000 clones, with just over 90% as singletons. The sample was CD4+ T cells from peripheral blood mononuclear cells, taken after pregnancy. The receptors come from a female donor with multiple sclerosis, enrolled in a pregnancy study. Both conserved end residues are part of each CDR3. Each record gives: D gene, clone size, J gene, V gene, CDR3 protein, CDR3 DNA. A D gene is named only where the DNA matches it firmly. Where a row states a size, it is once, few, many or the class of an expanded clone; other rows omit it.

>TRBD1|NA|TRBJ1-5|TRBV29-1
CSAQTGGDQPQHF
TGCAGCGCCCAGACAGGGGGCGACCAGCCCCAGCATTTT
>TRBD2|NA|TRBJ2-1|TRBV19
CASSPGTSWGTEQFF
TGTGCCAGTAGTCCCGGGACTAGCTGGGGTACTGAGCAGTTCTTC
>NA|NA|TRBJ1-1|TRBV19
CASRNMAPQGGTEAFF
TGTGCCAGTAGGAATATGGCCCCCCAGGGAGGCACTGAAGCTTTCTTT
>TRBD2|NA|TRBJ2-2|TRBV11-2
CASSGWTSGRRTGELFF
TGTGCCAGCAGCGGATGGACTAGCGGGAGGAGAACCGGGGAGCTGTTTTTT
>NA|NA|TRBJ1-4|TRBV11-2
CASSLGPTEPRGTNEKLFF
TGTGCCAGCAGCTTAGGTCCGACAGAACCACGGGGGACTAATGAAAAACTGTTTTTT
>TRBD2|NA|TRBJ2-1|TRBV4-3
CASSQDAGTSGMREQFF
TGCGCCAGCAGCCAAGATGCCGGGACTAGCGGTATGAGGGAGCAGTTCTTC
>NA|NA|TRBJ2-1|TRBV9
CASSVAFSSGLWHEQFF
TGTGCCAGCAGCGTAGCCTTCTCAAGCGGGTTATGGCATGAGCAGTTCTTC
>TRBD2|few|TRBJ2-7|TRBV28
CASSPGTSGSHEQYF
TGTGCCAGCAGCCCCGGGACTAGCGGGAGCCACGAGCAGTACTTC
>NA|once|TRBJ1-2|TRBV5-4
CASSRPGGHKNYGYTF
TGTGCCAGCAGCCGACCGGGTGGCCATAAGAACTATGGCTACACCTTC
>NA|once|TRBJ1-5|TRBV19
CASSIDSRDFRQPQHF
TGTGCCAGTAGTATAGATTCCCGGGACTTCAGGCAGCCCCAGCATTTT
>NA|NA|TRBJ1-2|TRBV6-5
CASSYSTGPFYGYTF
TGTGCCAGCAGTTACTCCACAGGGCCGTTCTATGGCTACACCTTC
>NA|NA|TRBJ2-4|TRBV29-1
CSVLISGIIAKNIQYF
TGCAGCGTTCTTATCTCGGGGATTATAGCCAAAAACATTCAGTACTTC
>TRBD2|NA|TRBJ2-2|TRBV27
CASSLSGLAGVRTGELFF
TGTGCCAGCAGTTTATCGGGACTAGCGGGAGTGAGGACCGGGGAGCTGTTTTTT
>TRBD1|NA|TRBJ2-7|TRBV5-5
CASTHGQGYEQYF
TGTGCCAGCACCCACGGACAGGGGTACGAGCAGTACTTC
>TRBD1|NA|TRBJ1-2|TRBV4-3
CASSQDVRDRGPSTF
TGCGCCAGCAGCCAAGATGTCCGGGACAGGGGGCCCTCTACCTTC
>NA|few|TRBJ1-5|TRBV28
CASSLTLGQIQHF
TGTGCCAGCAGCCTAACACTAGGCCAGATCCAGCATTTT
>NA|once|TRBJ1-1|TRBV6-1
CASNIRNTEAFF
TGTGCCAGTAATATTAGGAACACTGAAGCTTTCTTT
>TRBD1|NA|TRBJ1-2|TRBV4-3
CASSRDRSYGYTF
TGCGCCAGCAGCCGGGACAGGTCCTATGGCTACACCTTC
>NA|NA|TRBJ2-2|TRBV18
CASSPSLPGYGTGELFF
TGTGCCAGCTCACCTTCCCTTCCAGGGTATGGCACCGGGGAGCTGTTTTTT
>TRBD1|NA|TRBJ2-4|TRBV19
CASSRGQGNIQYF
TGTGCCAGTAGTAGGGGACAGGGAAACATTCAGTACTTC
>NA|NA|TRBJ2-7|TRBV10-1
CASSARGREGFHEQYF
TGCGCCAGCAGCGCCAGGGGTCGCGAGGGTTTCCACGAGCAGTACTTC
>NA|NA|TRBJ2-1|TRBV5-5
CASSLPLRNEQFF
TGTGCCAGCAGCTTGCCACTACGGAATGAGCAGTTCTTC
>TRBD1|NA|TRBJ2-1|TRBV5-1
CASSFDRGFYNEQFF
TGCGCCAGCAGCTTTGACAGGGGTTTCTACAATGAGCAGTTCTTC
>NA|NA|TRBJ2-7|TRBV6-1
CASSVSGQVYYEQYF
TGTGCCAGCAGTGTTAGCGGACAGGTATACTACGAGCAGTACTTC
>NA|NA|TRBJ2-2|TRBV7-3
CASGGVNTGELFF
TGTGCCAGCGGCGGGGTAAACACCGGGGAGCTGTTTTTT
>TRBD1|NA|TRBJ2-7|TRBV28
CASSLSSRGSYEQYF
TGTGCCAGCAGTTTATCGTCCAGGGGGTCCTACGAGCAGTACTTC
>TRBD1|NA|TRBJ2-7|TRBV10-2
CASSERQGMKFEQYF
TGCGCCAGCAGTGAGAGACAGGGGATGAAGTTCGAGCAGTACTTC
>TRBD2|NA|TRBJ2-1|TRBV5-1
CASSSRTSGSNRNEQFF
TGCGCCAGCAGCTCTCGGACTAGCGGGAGTAATCGGAATGAGCAGTTCTTC
>TRBD2|NA|TRBJ2-2|TRBV2
CASRGTSGSGTGELFF
TGTGCCAGCAGGGGCACTAGCGGGAGTGGTACCGGGGAGCTGTTTTTT
>NA|once|TRBJ1-5|TRBV18
CASSPSVTGNQPQHF
TGTGCCAGCTCACCTTCCGTCACGGGCAATCAGCCCCAGCATTTT
>TRBD2|NA|TRBJ2-7|TRBV18
CASSPPNSGARFYEQYF
TGTGCCAGCTCACCCCCAAATAGCGGGGCCCGATTCTACGAGCAGTACTTC
>NA|NA|TRBJ1-2|TRBV18
CASSPPGGTYGYTF
TGTGCCAGCTCACCACCGGGGGGGACCTATGGCTACACCTTC
>NA|NA|TRBJ1-2|TRBV2
CASSQSRLANYGYTF
TGTGCCAGCAGTCAGTCCCGTCTGGCTAACTATGGCTACACCTTC
>NA|NA|TRBJ2-1|TRBV4-1
CASSFQAPNEQFF
TGCGCCAGCAGCTTCCAGGCGCCCAATGAGCAGTTCTTC
>TRBD1|NA|TRBJ2-3|TRBV28
CASSLPLIRDRGRDTQYF
TGTGCCAGCAGTTTACCCCTTATCCGGGACAGGGGGCGAGATACGCAGTATTTT
>TRBD2|NA|TRBJ2-4|TRBV7-8
CASSESGGKNIQYF
TGTGCCAGCAGCGAAAGCGGGGGGAAAAACATTCAGTACTTC
>NA|NA|TRBJ1-5|TRBV6-1
CASSHRDYSNQPQHF
TGTGCCAGCAGCCACCGGGACTATAGCAATCAGCCCCAGCATTTT
>TRBD1|NA|TRBJ2-7|TRBV2
CASRGDRASYEQYF
TGTGCCAGCAGGGGGGACAGGGCCAGCTACGAGCAGTACTTC
>TRBD1|NA|TRBJ2-1|TRBV7-2
CASSPPQTGGEQFF
TGTGCCAGCAGCCCCCCCCAAACAGGGGGTGAGCAGTTCTTC
>NA|NA|TRBJ1-1|TRBV6-5
CASKRGLLETEAFF
TGTGCCAGTAAGCGAGGACTCCTGGAGACTGAAGCTTTCTTT
>TRBD2|NA|TRBJ2-7|TRBV4-3
CASSQDHLAGSAEQYF
TGCGCCAGCAGCCAAGATCACCTAGCGGGGTCCGCCGAGCAGTACTTC
>TRBD2|NA|TRBJ2-1|TRBV28
CASSLGLGLAGSNEQFF
TGTGCCAGCAGTTTGGGCCTGGGGCTAGCGGGTTCCAATGAGCAGTTCTTC
>NA|NA|TRBJ2-7|TRBV7-9
CASSLDARDYEQYF
TGTGCCAGCAGCCTCGACGCTCGGGATTACGAGCAGTACTTC
>TRBD2|NA|TRBJ2-2|TRBV7-9
CASITSGEAGELFF
TGTGCCAGCATCACTAGCGGGGAGGCCGGGGAGCTGTTTTTT
>TRBD1|NA|TRBJ1-2|TRBV6-5
CASSEQGGGYTF
TGTGCCAGCAGTGAACAGGGGGGAGGCTACACCTTC
>NA|NA|TRBJ1-1|TRBV5-4
CASSFELNTEAFF
TGTGCCAGCAGCTTTGAGCTGAACACTGAAGCTTTCTTT
>TRBD2|NA|TRBJ2-3|TRBV29-1
CSVESRLAGPSTDTQYF
TGCAGCGTTGAATCCCGACTAGCGGGCCCTAGCACAGATACGCAGTATTTT
>TRBD1|NA|TRBJ2-7|TRBV2
CASSGTGSTYEQYF
TGTGCCAGCAGTGGGACAGGGAGTACCTACGAGCAGTACTTC
>TRBD2|NA|TRBJ2-7|TRBV7-3
CASSLTKSSGTSYEQYF
TGTGCCAGCAGCTTAACTAAGAGTAGCGGGACTTCCTACGAGCAGTACTTC